The 27 T cell receptor beta chains below were found in one sample sequenced in a study of spatial heterogeneity in lung cancer. The study's findings and limits: Counts of expanded intratumoral alpha and beta TCRs tracked tumor mutation counts.

TCRdb recomputed calls from the 5' RACE reads with MiXCR, one row per CDR3 protein. The sample contains about 10,000 distinct CDR3 sequences, 12% of which appear only once. These receptors have no identified antigens. Described time point: sample taken at primary tumor resection. The sample was lung tumor tissue, taken at surgery. The receptor source for this set is a male donor with early-stage non-small cell lung cancer.

This clonotype was recorded many times. The genes are TRBV7-2 and TRBJ2-1; D tentatively fits TRBD1 or TRBD2 (5 bases each). Trimming stripped 4 bases from V and 6 bases from J, with 16 bases between. The length of the CDR3 is 15 residues. Per the germline V gene, CDR1 is SGHTA and CDR2 is FQGNSA. The CDR3 reads CASSSELVGPNEQFF. CDR3 DNA: TGTGCCAGCAGCTCAGAACTAGTGGGGCCCAATGAGCAGTTCTTC.

In this sample, this clonotype is medium-sized. The rearrangement links TRBV29-1 to TRBJ2-7, with a possible D match to TRBD2 (6 bases). The germline V and J ends were trimmed by 7 bases and 0 bases, with 19 bases remaining between them. This CDR3 is 15 amino acids long. From germline, CDR1 is SQVTM and CDR2 ANQGSEA. The CDR3 DNA is TGCAGCGCTGGGGGGATTAGCGGAGGCTCCTACGAGCAGTACTTC. Translation: CSAGGISGGSYEQYF.

CDR3 DNA: TGTGCCTGGAGCGTAGGACTAGCGTCTAGCACAGATACGCAGTATTTT. This sequence encodes CAWSVGLASSTDTQYF. V is TRBV30 and J is TRBJ2-3, with 9 bases lining up with TRBD2. CDR3 length: 16 residues. V was pared by 3 bases and J by 0 bases, with 7 bases of the junction left unmatched. Germline values: CDR1 GTSNPN, CDR2 SVGIG (reference sequence).

The chain recombines TRBV20-1 with TRBJ1-1, with D perhaps TRBD1 (5 bases). CDR1 DFQATT and CDR2 SNEGSKA come from the germline V gene (reference sequence). V lost 8 bases to trimming and J lost 0 bases, with 19 bases between them. This CDR3 spans 15 amino acids. The CDR3 coding sequence is TGCAGTCCTACCCCACGGACAAATTTGAACACTGAAGCTTTCTTT. It translates to CSPTPRTNLNTEAFF.

This clonotype was counted ten times or more. This chain joins TRBV29-1 and TRBJ2-7; D remains ambiguous. CDR3 length: 13 residues. Trimming removed 8 bases at V and 0 bases at J, with 14 bases between. Germline-derived CDR1 and CDR2 are SQVTM and ANQGSEA. CDR3 coding DNA: TGCAGCACCCGACCCGATAACTCCTACGAGCAGTACTTC. Protein sequence: CSTRPDNSYEQYF.

This clonotype has a count of ten or more. The chain recombines TRBV5-1 with TRBJ2-7; the D is unclear. Germline CDR1 is SGHRS and CDR2 is YFSETQ. V shed 3 bases and J shed 0 bases, with 10 bases lying between them. This CDR3 is built from 14 residues. DNA for the CDR3: TGCGCCAGCAGCTCCGTGCCAGCCTCCTACGAGCAGTACTTC. Its protein is CASSSVPASYEQYF.

Ten or more counts support this clonotype. This chain connects TRBV11-3 to TRBJ2-1; D is undetermined. The CDR3 sequence is 13 residues long. V gave up 0 bases and J gave up 4 bases, with 4 bases separating them. The V gene's germline CDR1 is SGHNT and CDR2 YENEEA. In DNA, the CDR3 is TGTGCCAGCAGCTTAGAGCGGTACAATGAGCAGTTCTTC. This codes for CASSLERYNEQFF.

This clonotype is labeled as medium-sized (0.01 to 0.1%). V usage is TRBV4-1 and J usage is TRBJ2-6; 10 bases map to TRBD1. This CDR3 has 19 residues. Losses at the gene ends were 0 bases for V and 2 bases for J; bases not matched to a gene: 7. Germline CDR1 is MGHRA and CDR2 is YSYEKL. The CDR3 DNA is TGCGCCAGCAGCCAAGATAAGGGACAGGGGACTCCTGGGGCCAACGTCCTGACTTTC. Its translation: CASSQDKGQGTPGANVLTF.

At least ten counts were recorded for this clonotype. The chain couples TRBV6-5 to TRBJ1-1; maybe TRBD1 (6 bases). The germline V gene encodes CDR1 MNHEY and CDR2 SVGAGI. This CDR3 contains 14 residues. V lost 5 bases and J lost 4, with 14 bases in between. For the CDR3, the DNA is TGTGCCAGCAGTCTCGACAGGCTAGGCACTGAAGCTTTCTTT. Encoded protein: CASSLDRLGTEAFF.

Many counts were recorded for this clonotype. This rearrangement joins TRBV11-2 to TRBJ2-1; D gene ambiguous. The CDR3 length is 13 residues. Germline V gives CDR1 SGHAT, CDR2 FQNNGV. V was clipped by 1 base and J by 8 bases, with 9 bases between them. This CDR3 is CASSLVGPYEQFF. The DNA of the CDR3 is TGTGCCAGCAGCTTAGTAGGTCCCTATGAGCAGTTCTTC.

This clonotype was recorded many times. V is TRBV12-3 or TRBV12-4 and J is TRBJ2-2; the D is unclear. The germline V and J ends were trimmed by 4 bases and 0 bases, with 9 bases remaining between them. CDR3 length: 15 residues. This chain's CDR3 is CASSSRLPNTGELFF. The CDR3 bases are TGTGCCAGCAGTTCTCGGTTGCCGAACACCGGGGAGCTGTTTTTT.

By sample fraction, this clonotype is medium-sized. The chain combines TRBV6-6 with TRBJ1-1; D is undetermined. With 0 bases removed from V and 7 bases from J, the gap between germline ends came to 9 bases. The CDR3 is 13 amino acids. Per the germline V gene, CDR1 is MNHNY and CDR2 is SVGAGI (reference sequence). The DNA of the CDR3 is TGTGCCAGCAGTTACTCCGAGGGAGGTGAAGCTTTCTTT. This sequence encodes CASSYSEGGEAFF.

The chain combines TRBV29-1 with TRBJ2-2, with 7 bases matching TRBD1. Germline CDR1 is SQVTM and CDR2 is ANQGSEA. The CDR3 has 14 amino acids. V lost 6 bases to trimming and J lost 2 bases; unmatched junction nucleotides: 6. DNA for the CDR3: TGCAGCGTATACAGGGGTCTTAACACCGGGGAGCTGTTTTTT. Protein: CSVYRGLNTGELFF.

This clonotype was detected ten times or more. V usage is TRBV7-3 and J usage is TRBJ1-1; D not certain. The CDR3 is made up of 14 amino acids. The V gene's germline CDR1 is SGHTA and CDR2 FQGTGA. V was cut by 5 bases and J by 0 bases, with 10 bases left in between. This CDR3 reads CASSKDGMNTEAFF. The DNA of the CDR3 is TGTGCCAGCAGCAAAGACGGCATGAACACTGAAGCTTTCTTT.

This clonotype showed up many times. This rearrangement joins TRBV28 to TRBJ1-1, with TRBD1 matching over 7 bases. Germline V gene sequence: CDR1 MDHEN, CDR2 SYDVKM. After removal of 6 bases from V and 2 bases from J, the junction contained 6 bases not matched to a gene. The CDR3 consists of 14 residues. The CDR3 DNA reads as TGTGCCAGCAGGAATCAGGGGGGAAACACTGAAGCTTTCTTT. It encodes CASRNQGGNTEAFF.

This clonotype was counted ten times or more. The chain combines TRBV29-1 with TRBJ2-1, with D perhaps matching TRBD2 (6 bases). CDR3 length: 14 residues. The V gene's germline CDR1 is SQVTM and CDR2 ANQGSEA. The V end lost 6 bases, the J end lost 1 base, and 13 bases lay between the germline ends. As DNA, the CDR3 is TGCAGCGTCGAGACTAGTGAGTCCTACAATGAGCAGTTCTTC. Amino acids: CSVETSESYNEQFF.

J is TRBJ2-1 and V is TRBV3-1; no definite D call. The germline gives CDR1 LGHDT, CDR2 YNNKEL (reference sequence). CDR3 size: 15 residues. V was shortened by 4 bases and J by 0 bases, with 10 bases between the two germline ends. The CDR3 nucleotides read TGTGCCAGCAGCCCCCTGGATAGCTCCTACAATGAGCAGTTCTTC. Encoded protein: CASSPLDSSYNEQFF.

The chain has TRBV12-5 and TRBJ1-5; D remains ambiguous. V was trimmed by 3 bases and J by 3 bases, leaving 3 bases between them. CDR1 is LGHNT and CDR2 is FRNRAP in the germline V gene. The CDR3 totals 12 residues. For the CDR3, the DNA is TGTGCTAGTGGTTTCCCCAATCAGCCCCAGCATTTT. Protein product: CASGFPNQPQHF.

This clonotype was found a few times. The rearrangement links TRBV30 to TRBJ2-2; D tentatively fits TRBD1 or TRBD2 (6 bases each). The length of the CDR3 is 15 residues. The germline V gene encodes CDR1 GTSNPN and CDR2 SVGIG (reference sequence). Trimming pared 0 bases from V and 3 bases from J, leaving 11 bases between. The CDR3 loop is CAWSVPGAHTGELFF. Here the CDR3 DNA reads TGTGCCTGGAGTGTACCGGGGGCGCACACCGGGGAGCTGTTTTTT.

At least ten counts were recorded for this clonotype. The chain links TRBV4-1 to TRBJ2-7, with 12 bases that match TRBD2. The length of the CDR3 is 15 residues. The V gene's germline CDR1 is MGHRA and CDR2 YSYEKL. V shed 4 bases and J 2 bases; nucleotides not matched to a gene: 3. CDR3 in DNA: TGCGCCAGCAGCCGAAGGACTAGCGGGACCTACGAGCAGTACTTC. Translating it yields CASSRRTSGTYEQYF.

This sequence joins TRBV7-6 and TRBJ2-3; 9 nucleotides line up with TRBD1. CDR3 length equals 16 residues. The junction had 5 bases not matched to a gene; V was cut back by 0 bases and J by 4 bases. Germline V gene data show CDR1 as SGHVS and CDR2 as FNYEAQ. In nucleotides, the CDR3 is TGTGCCAGCAGCTTAGCCGCGGACAGGGGTGCAGATACGCAGTATTTT. The encoded protein is CASSLAADRGADTQYF. Looking up the rest from reference TRBV7-6 and TRBJ2-3 gives the full variable domain: GAGVSQSPRYKVTKRGQDVALRCDPISGHVSLYWYRQALGQGPEFLTYFNYEAQQDKSGLPNDRFSAERPEGSISTLTIQRTEQRDSAMYRCASSLAADRGADTQYFGPGTRLTVL.

In its sample, this clonotype was seen many times. This rearrangement joins TRBV7-3 to TRBJ2-2; possibly TRBD2 for D (5 bases). CDR3 length: 16 residues. The V gene's germline CDR1 is SGHTA and CDR2 FQGTGA. Trimming shortened V by 2 bases and J by 0 bases, and 10 bases separated the two germline ends. The DNA for the CDR3 is TGTGCCAGCAGCTTATGGGGAGCGACGAACACCGGGGAGCTGTTTTTT. Its protein is CASSLWGATNTGELFF.

This clonotype was detected only a few times. The CDR3 here is CASSEIGSPLHF. CDR3 DNA: TGTGCCAGCAGTGAAATCGGTTCACCCCTCCACTTT. The chain employs TRBV2 and TRBJ1-6; D is uncertain. This CDR3 comprises 12 residues. Germline lookup yields CDR1 SNHLY and CDR2 FYNNEI. Trimming pared 2 bases from V and 9 bases from J, leaving 5 bases between. Full variable domain (rest looked up from reference TRBV2 and TRBJ1-6): EPEVTQTPSHQVTQMGQEVILRCVPISNHLYFYWYRQILGQKVEFLVSFYNNEISEKSEIFDDQFSVERPDGSNFTLKIRSTKLEDSAMYFCASSEIGSPLHFGNGTRLTVT.

By share, this clonotype ranks as medium-sized (0.01 to 0.1%). This rearrangement joins TRBV29-1 to TRBJ2-7; TRBD2 might be the D (5 bases). The germline V and J ends were trimmed by 0 bases and 7 bases, with 13 bases remaining between them. The CDR3 totals 13 residues. CDR1 is SQVTM, CDR2 ANQGSEA, per germline. In DNA form, the CDR3 reads TGCAGCGTTGAAGACCCCCTAGAGGGAGAGCAGTACTTC. As protein: CSVEDPLEGEQYF.

In its sample, this clonotype was seen a few times. The V call is TRBV29-1, the J call TRBJ2-3, with a weak D call TRBD1 (5 bases). CDR3 length: 11 amino acids. CDR1 SQVTM and CDR2 ANQGSEA come from the germline V gene. Trimming cost V 7 bases and J 6 bases, with 11 bases left between them. The CDR3 DNA follows: TGCAGCGCTCGACAGATGGATACGCAGTATTTT. Amino acid sequence: CSARQMDTQYF.

In its sample, this clonotype was seen many times. The rearrangement links TRBV3-1 to TRBJ1-2; D possibly corresponds to TRBD1 (6 bases). The CDR3 loop spans 16 amino acids. Germline-derived CDR1 and CDR2 are LGHDT and YNNKEL (reference sequence). Deletions cut 2 bases from V and 5 bases from J, with 18 bases between. CDR3 in amino acids: CASSQSRTDGDYGYTF. The CDR3 DNA reads as TGTGCCAGCAGCCAAAGTAGGACAGATGGAGATTATGGCTACACCTTC. Filled out from reference TRBV3-1 and TRBJ1-2, the complete variable domain reads DTAVSQTPKYLVTQMGNDKSIKCEQNLGHDTMYWYKQDSKKFLKIMFSYNNKELIINETVPNRFSPKSPDKAHLNLHINSLELGDSAVYFCASSQSRTDGDYGYTFGSGTRLTVV.

By sample share, this clonotype is medium-sized. The rearrangement uses TRBV3-1 and TRBJ2-7; 7 bases line up with TRBD1. V trimming: 0 bases; J trimming: 4 bases; junction bases outside the gene matches: 6. There are 15 residues in the CDR3. Germline V gene data show CDR1 as LGHDT and CDR2 as YNNKEL (reference sequence). CDR3 sequence reads: CASSQDNTGAYEQYF. In DNA form, the CDR3 reads TGTGCCAGCAGCCAAGACAACACAGGGGCGTACGAGCAGTACTTC.